The text below deals with one T cell receptor beta chain. V lost 3 bases to trimming and J lost 8 bases, with 20 bases between them. Germline values: CDR1 GTSNPN, CDR2 SVGIG (reference sequence). The CDR3 loop spans 15 amino acids. This record belongs to a study of OX40 agonist ivuxolimab in advanced cancers. Study at large: At around 83% male, the cohort had a mean age of 60 years, ranging from about 20 to 79.

Only in-frame clones appear in the TCRdb table, and some are missing; sequencing was by immunoSEQ multiplex PCR. The sample includes roughly 80,000 clones, around 93% of them seen just once. The input for sequencing was CD4+ or CD8+ T cells sorted from blood, taken in a trial of the OX40 agonist ivuxolimab. The rearrangement joins TRBV30 to TRBJ2-1; D perhaps matches TRBD1 (6 bases). This receptor was taken from an adult with an advanced solid tumor such as melanoma, head and neck, liver or kidney cancer. The CDR3 loop is CAWRPGPPAGDEQFF. In nucleotides, the CDR3 is TGTGCCTGGAGACCCGGACCTCCTGCAGGGGATGAGCAGTTCTTC.